This TCR beta chain emerged from a study of blood T cells in healthy people across ages. Combining a sample-barcoded 5' primer with a J-beta primer mix, a second PCR ran for about 6 to 11 cycles. TCRdb itself ran the 5' RACE reads through MiXCR, one entry per CDR3 protein. The profile shows 900,000 to 950,000 distinct CDR3 sequences, around 29% of them singletons. From germline, CDR1 is LNHNV and CDR2 YYDKDF (reference sequence). V was pared by 5 bases and J by 2 bases, with 8 bases of the junction left unmatched. The CDR3 contains 17 residues. This clonotype was seen a few times. This sample was shared with a second study, whose subject was T cells of mothers and their children.

This rearrangement joins TRBV15 to TRBJ1-4, with 10 positions matching TRBD1. The receptor's source is a woman in her forties in good health. Sequences were obtained from blood. CDR3 region: CATSARQGAGTNEKLFF. The CDR3 region has the DNA TGTGCCACCAGCGCACGACAGGGGGCCGGGACTAATGAAAAACTGTTTTTT.